A single sample is the source of the 3 T cell receptor beta chains below, sequenced in a study of cytomegalovirus exposure and HLA in healthy donors listed by TCRdb under 2017. Library preparation used the immunoSEQ multiplex PCR assay. A mixture of 60 forward primers for TCR Vbeta segments and 13 reverse primers for TCR Jbeta segments was used in the multiplex PCR. The immuneACCESS repertoire file appears here via TCRdb, limited to in-frame rearrangements. These files lack a portion of the clones; in checked studies, under half of the deficit traces to unresolved V genes, and the cause of the others is not known. The sample table records around 200,000 clones. Together, the top ten hold 0.7% to 0.8% of the sample. The sample was PBMCs. Receptors originate from a woman between 18 and 29 years old in good health and CMV-seropositive.

The chain carries TRBV27 and TRBJ1-5, with D unresolved. The V gene lost 4 bases and the J gene lost 4 bases, with 11 bases spanning the gap. The CDR3 contains 14 residues. Germline CDR1 MNHEY, CDR2 SMNVEV (reference sequence). CDR3 region: CASSSLTRNQPQHF. The CDR3 coding sequence is TGTGCCAGCAGTTCACTGACACGTAATCAGCCCCAGCATTTT.

The J gene is TRBJ1-1, the V gene TRBV2, with D unresolved. V was cut by 6 bases and J by 3 bases, with 14 bases left in between. Germline lookup yields CDR1 SNHLY and CDR2 FYNNEI. The CDR3 spans 14 residues. In nucleotides, the CDR3 is TGTGCCAGCAGAATCGACTACACGGACACTGAAGCTTTCTTT. It specifies CASRIDYTDTEAFF.

This chain uses TRBV19 with TRBJ2-2; 13 nucleotides match TRBD2. The CDR3 sequence is 17 residues long. V lost 9 bases, J lost 0 bases, and 7 bases stayed unmatched. Germline assignment: CDR1 LNHDA and CDR2 SQIVND (reference sequence). This CDR3 reads CASRTSGGPTNTGELFF. The CDR3 DNA reads TGTGCCAGCCGGACTAGCGGGGGCCCTACGAACACCGGGGAGCTGTTTTTT.